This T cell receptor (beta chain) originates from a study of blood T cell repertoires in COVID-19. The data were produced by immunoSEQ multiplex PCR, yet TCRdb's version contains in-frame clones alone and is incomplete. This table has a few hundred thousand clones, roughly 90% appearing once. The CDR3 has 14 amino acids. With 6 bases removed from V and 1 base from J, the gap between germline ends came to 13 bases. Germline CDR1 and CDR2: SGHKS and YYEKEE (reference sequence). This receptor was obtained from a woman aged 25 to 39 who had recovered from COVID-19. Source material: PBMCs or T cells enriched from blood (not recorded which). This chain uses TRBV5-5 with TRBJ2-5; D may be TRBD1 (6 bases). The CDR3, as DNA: TGTGCCAGCATGATAGGACAGATCCAAGAGACCCAGTACTTC. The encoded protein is CASMIGQIQETQYF.